Included here is one T cell receptor (beta chain) sequence, with context. Antigen specificity is unknown. The sample originates from a study of cytomegalovirus exposure and HLA in healthy donors. The germline V gene encodes CDR1 ENHRY and CDR2 SYGVKD. The ends lost 2 bases at V and 7 bases at J; junction bases unmatched: 7. The CDR3 is made up of 15 amino acids. Findings and limits, study-wide: Most observed TCR sequences were rare, whereas some public TCRs were detected in many donors.

Primers included in the PCR were 60 Vbeta and 13 Jbeta primers. Using immunoSEQ multiplex PCR, the repertoire was profiled, and TCRdb retains in-frame clones only, with some absent. Seen here are roughly 120,000 clones, 65% to 80% observed once, and the top ten hold 3.5% to 4.5%. The donors were healthy bone marrow donors. This clonotype originated in a human donor in good health. The sample comprised PBMCs. The chain combines TRBV10-3 with TRBJ2-2; 7 nucleotides line up with TRBD2. The CDR3 here is CAISELADRGGELFF. CDR3 coding DNA: TGTGCCATCAGTGAGCTAGCGGATAGGGGCGGGGAGCTGTTTTTT.